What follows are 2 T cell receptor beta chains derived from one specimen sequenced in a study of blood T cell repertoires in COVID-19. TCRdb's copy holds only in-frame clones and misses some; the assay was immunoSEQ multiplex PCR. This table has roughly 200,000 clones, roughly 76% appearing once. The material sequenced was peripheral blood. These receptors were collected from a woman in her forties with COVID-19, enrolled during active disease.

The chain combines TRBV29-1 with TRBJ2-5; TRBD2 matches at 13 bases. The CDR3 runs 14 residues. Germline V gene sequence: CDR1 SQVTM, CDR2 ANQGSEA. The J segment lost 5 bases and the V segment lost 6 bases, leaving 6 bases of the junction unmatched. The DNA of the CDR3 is TGCAGCGTCGACAGGACTAGCGGGAGTGAGACCCAGTACTTC. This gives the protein CSVDRTSGSETQYF.

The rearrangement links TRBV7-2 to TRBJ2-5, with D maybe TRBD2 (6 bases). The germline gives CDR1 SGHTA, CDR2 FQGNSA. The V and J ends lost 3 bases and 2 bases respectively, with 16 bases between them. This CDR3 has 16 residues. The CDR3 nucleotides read TGTGCCAGCAGCTTGTTTGGGGGAGGAGTTCAAGAGACCCAGTACTTC. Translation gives CASSLFGGGVQETQYF.